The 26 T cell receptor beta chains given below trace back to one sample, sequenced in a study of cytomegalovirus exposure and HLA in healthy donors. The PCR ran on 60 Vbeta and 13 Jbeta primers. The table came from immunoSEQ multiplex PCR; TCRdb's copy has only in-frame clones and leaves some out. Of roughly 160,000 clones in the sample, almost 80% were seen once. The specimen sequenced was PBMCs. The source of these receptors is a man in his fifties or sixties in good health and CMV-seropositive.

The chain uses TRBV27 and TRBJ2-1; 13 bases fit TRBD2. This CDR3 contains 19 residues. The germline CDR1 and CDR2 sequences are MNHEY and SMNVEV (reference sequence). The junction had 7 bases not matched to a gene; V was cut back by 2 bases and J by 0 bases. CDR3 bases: TGTGCCAGCAGTTTAACACTAGCGGGGGGGCAAAGCTCCTACAATGAGCAGTTCTTC. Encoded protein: CASSLTLAGGQSSYNEQFF.

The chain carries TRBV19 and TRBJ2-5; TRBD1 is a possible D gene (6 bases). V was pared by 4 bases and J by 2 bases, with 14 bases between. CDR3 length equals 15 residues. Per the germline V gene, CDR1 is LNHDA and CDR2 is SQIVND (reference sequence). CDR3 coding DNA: TGTGCCAGTAGTAAAACAGGGATATCACAAGAGACCCAGTACTTC. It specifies CASSKTGISQETQYF.

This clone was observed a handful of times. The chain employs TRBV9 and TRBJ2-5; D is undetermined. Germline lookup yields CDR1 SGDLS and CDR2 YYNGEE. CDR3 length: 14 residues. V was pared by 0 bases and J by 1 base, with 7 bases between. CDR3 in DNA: TGTGCCAGCAGCGTAGCAGGTACCCAAGAGACCCAGTACTTC. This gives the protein CASSVAGTQETQYF.

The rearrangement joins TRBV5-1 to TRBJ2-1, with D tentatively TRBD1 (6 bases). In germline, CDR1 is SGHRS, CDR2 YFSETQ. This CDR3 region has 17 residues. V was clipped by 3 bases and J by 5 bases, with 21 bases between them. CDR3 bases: TGCGCCAGCAGCTCCTACCAAACAGGGCTTCTAGACAATGAGCAGTTCTTC. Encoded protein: CASSSYQTGLLDNEQFF.

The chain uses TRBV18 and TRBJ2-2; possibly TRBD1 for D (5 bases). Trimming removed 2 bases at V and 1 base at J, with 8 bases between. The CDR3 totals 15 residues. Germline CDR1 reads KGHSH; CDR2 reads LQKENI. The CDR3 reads CASSPGAMNTGELFF. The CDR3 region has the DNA TGTGCCAGCTCACCAGGGGCAATGAACACCGGGGAGCTGTTTTTT.

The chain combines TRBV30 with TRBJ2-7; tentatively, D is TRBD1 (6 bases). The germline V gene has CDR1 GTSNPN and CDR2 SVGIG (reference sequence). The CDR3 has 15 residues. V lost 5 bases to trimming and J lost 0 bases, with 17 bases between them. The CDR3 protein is CAWRIKDSYSYEQYF. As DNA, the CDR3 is TGTGCCTGGCGTATTAAGGACAGCTACTCCTACGAGCAGTACTTC.

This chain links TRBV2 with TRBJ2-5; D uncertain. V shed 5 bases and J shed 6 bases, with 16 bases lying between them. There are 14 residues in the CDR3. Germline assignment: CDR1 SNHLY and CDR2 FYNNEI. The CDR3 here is CASSILGSAQTQYF. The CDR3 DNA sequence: TGTGCCAGCAGTATTCTAGGCTCCGCACAGACCCAGTACTTC.

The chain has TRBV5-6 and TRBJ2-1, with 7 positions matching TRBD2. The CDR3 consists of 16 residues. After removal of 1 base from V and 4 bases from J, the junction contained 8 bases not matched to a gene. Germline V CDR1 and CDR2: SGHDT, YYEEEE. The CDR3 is CASSLYPGGTYNEQFF. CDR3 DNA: TGTGCCAGCAGCTTGTATCCGGGGGGAACTTACAATGAGCAGTTCTTC.

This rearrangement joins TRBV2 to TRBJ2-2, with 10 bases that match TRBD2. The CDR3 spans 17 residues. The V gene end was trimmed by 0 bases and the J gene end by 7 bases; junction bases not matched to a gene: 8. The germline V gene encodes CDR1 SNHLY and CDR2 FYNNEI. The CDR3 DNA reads TGTGCCAGCAGTGAAGCGATAGCGGGGGGATATAGCGGGGAGCTGTTTTTT. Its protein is CASSEAIAGGYSGELFF.

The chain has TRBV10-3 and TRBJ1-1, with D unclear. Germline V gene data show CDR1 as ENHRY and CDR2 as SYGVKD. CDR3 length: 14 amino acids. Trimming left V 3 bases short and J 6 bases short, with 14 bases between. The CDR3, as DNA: TGTGCCATCAGTGAAGAGACAATGGGCCCTGAAGCTTTCTTT. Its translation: CAISEETMGPEAFF.

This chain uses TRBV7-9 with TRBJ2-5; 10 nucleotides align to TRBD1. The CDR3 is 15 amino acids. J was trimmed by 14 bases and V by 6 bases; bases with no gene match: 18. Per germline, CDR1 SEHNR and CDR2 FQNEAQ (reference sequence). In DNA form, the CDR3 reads TGTGCCAGCAGTTTGACAGGGGGCGGATTGGGTATTATATACTTC. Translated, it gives CASSLTGGGLGIIYF. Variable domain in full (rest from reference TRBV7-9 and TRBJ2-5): DTGVSQNPRHKITKRGQNVTFRCDPISEHNRLYWYRQTLGQGPEFLTYFQNEAQLEKSRLLSDRFSAERPKGSFSTLEIQRTEQGDSAMYLCASSLTGGGLGIIYFGPGTRLLVL.

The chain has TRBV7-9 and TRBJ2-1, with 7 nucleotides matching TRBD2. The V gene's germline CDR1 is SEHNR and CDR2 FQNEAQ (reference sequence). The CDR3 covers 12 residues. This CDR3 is CAMGEGYNEQFF. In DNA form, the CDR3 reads TGTGCTATGGGGGAGGGCTACAATGAGCAGTTCTTC.

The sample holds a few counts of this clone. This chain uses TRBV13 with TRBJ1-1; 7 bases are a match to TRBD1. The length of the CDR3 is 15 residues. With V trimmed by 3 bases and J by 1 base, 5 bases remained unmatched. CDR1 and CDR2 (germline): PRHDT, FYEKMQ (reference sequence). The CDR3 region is CASSFHRGQNTEAFF. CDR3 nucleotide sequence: TGTGCCAGCAGCTTCCACAGGGGACAGAACACTGAAGCTTTCTTT.

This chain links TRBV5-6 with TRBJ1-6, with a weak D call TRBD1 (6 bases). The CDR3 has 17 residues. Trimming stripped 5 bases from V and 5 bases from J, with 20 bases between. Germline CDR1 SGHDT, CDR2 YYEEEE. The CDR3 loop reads CASSETRGGPHNSPLHF. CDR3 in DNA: TGTGCCAGCAGTGAAACCCGCGGGGGCCCCCATAATTCACCCCTCCACTTT.

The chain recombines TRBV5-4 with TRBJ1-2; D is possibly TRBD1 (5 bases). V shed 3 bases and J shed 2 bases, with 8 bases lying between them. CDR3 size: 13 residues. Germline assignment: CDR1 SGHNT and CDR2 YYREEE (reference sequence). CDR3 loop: CASSSDSNYGYTF. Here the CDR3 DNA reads TGTGCCAGCAGCTCCGACAGCAACTATGGCTACACCTTC.

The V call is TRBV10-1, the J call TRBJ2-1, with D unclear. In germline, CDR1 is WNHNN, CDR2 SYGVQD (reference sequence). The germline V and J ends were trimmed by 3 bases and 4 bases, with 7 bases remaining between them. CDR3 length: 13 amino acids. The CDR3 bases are TGCGCCAGCAGTGAAGAGATATACAATGAGCAGTTCTTC. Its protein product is CASSEEIYNEQFF.

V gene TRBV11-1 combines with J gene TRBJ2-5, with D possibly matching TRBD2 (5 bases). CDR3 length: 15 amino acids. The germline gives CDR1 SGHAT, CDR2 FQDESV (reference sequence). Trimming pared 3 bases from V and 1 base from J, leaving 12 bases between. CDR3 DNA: TGTGCCAGCAGCTTTTTTACAGCGGCCCAAGAGACCCAGTACTTC. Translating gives CASSFFTAAQETQYF.

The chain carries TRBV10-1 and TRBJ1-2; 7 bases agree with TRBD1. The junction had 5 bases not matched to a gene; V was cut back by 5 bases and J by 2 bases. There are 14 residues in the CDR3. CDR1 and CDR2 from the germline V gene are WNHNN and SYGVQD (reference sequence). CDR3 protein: CASSRTGLNYGYTF. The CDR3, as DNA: TGCGCCAGCAGTCGGACAGGATTAAACTATGGCTACACCTTC.

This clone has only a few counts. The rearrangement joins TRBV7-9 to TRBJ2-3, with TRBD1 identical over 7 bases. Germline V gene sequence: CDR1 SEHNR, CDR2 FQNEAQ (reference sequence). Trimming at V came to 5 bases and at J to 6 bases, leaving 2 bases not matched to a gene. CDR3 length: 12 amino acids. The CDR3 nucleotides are TGTGCCAGCAGCGTACAGGGGGATACGCAGTATTTT. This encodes CASSVQGDTQYF.

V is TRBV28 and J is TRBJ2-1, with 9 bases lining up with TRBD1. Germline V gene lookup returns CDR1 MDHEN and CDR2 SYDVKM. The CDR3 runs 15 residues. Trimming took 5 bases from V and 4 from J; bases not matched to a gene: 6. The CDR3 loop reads CASSVRQGGYNEQFF. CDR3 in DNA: TGTGCCAGCAGTGTAAGACAGGGGGGTTACAATGAGCAGTTCTTC.

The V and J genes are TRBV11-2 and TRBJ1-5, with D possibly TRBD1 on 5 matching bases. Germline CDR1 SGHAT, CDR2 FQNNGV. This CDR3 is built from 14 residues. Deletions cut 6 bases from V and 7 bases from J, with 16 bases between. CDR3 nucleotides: TGTGCCAGCAGTATAGGTTCGGGGGGACAGCCCCAGCATTTT. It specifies CASSIGSGGQPQHF.

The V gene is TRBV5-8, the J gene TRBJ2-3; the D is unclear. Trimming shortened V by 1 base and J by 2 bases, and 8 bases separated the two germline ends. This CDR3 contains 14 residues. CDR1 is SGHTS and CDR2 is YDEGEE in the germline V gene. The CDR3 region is CASSLWQDTDTQYF. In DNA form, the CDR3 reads TGTGCCAGCAGCTTGTGGCAGGACACAGATACGCAGTATTTT.

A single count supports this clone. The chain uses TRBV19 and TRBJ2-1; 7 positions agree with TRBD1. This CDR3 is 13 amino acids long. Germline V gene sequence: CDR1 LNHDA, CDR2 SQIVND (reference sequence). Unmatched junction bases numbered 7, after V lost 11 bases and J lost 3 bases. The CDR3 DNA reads TGTGCCGCCCGGGACAGCAACTACAATGAGCAGTTCTTC. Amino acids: CAARDSNYNEQFF.

The CDR3 sequence is CASSSSGTGAYGYTF. The CDR3 bases are TGCGCCAGCAGTTCCTCCGGGACAGGAGCCTATGGCTACACCTTC. The chain recombines TRBV5-1 with TRBJ1-2; TRBD1 aligns across 8 bases. Germline V gene sequence: CDR1 SGHRS, CDR2 YFSETQ. V shed 5 bases and J 4 bases; nucleotides not matched to a gene: 10. There are 15 residues in the CDR3.

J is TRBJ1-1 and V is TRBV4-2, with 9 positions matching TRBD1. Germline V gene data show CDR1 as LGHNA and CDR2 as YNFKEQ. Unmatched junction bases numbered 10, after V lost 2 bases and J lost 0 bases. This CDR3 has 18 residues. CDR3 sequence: CASSQRPLTGGMNTEAFF. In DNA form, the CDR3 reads TGTGCCAGCAGCCAACGACCCTTGACAGGGGGGATGAACACTGAAGCTTTCTTT.

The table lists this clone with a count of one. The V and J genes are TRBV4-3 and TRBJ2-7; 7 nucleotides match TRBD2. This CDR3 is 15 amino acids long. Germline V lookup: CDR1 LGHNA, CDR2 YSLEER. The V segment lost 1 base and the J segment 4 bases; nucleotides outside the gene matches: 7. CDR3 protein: CASSQGLAGDYEQYF. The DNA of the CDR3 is TGCGCCAGCAGCCAAGGGTTAGCGGGCGATTACGAGCAGTACTTC.